Sequencing of this TCR beta chain was carried out in a study of T cells after yellow fever vaccination. General study points: FACS-sorted repertoires might harbor abundant contaminating clonotypes from the bulk population.

The sample holds a few counts of this clonotype. Its antigen is currently unknown. TCRdb itself ran the 5' RACE reads through MiXCR, one entry per CDR3 protein. The sample shows 550,000 or so distinct CDR3 sequences, 19% of them seen only once. The CDR3 loop spans 15 amino acids. Unmatched junction bases numbered 10, after V lost 5 bases and J lost 6 bases. Material: PBMCs, obtained 15 days after the yellow fever booster vaccination. The V gene is TRBV12-3 or TRBV12-4, the J gene TRBJ2-3; TRBD2 matches 8 bases. The receptor comes from a man younger than 40 who received the YFV17D yellow fever vaccine. The CDR3 loop reads CASSPRREDPDTQYF. The CDR3 nucleotides are TGTGCCAGCAGTCCCCGGCGGGAGGACCCCGATACGCAGTATTTT.